A single TCR beta chain is shown here with its context. There are a few counts of this clone. It lacks a known antigen. Per-nucleotide qualities are absent, and no much larger clonotype sits a single base away. Per the germline V gene (reference sequence), SEHNR is the CDR1 and FQNEAQ is the CDR2. V loses 1 base of germline sequence and J loses 3 bases, and the interval between the two ends is 1 base. The CDR3 contains 12 residues, cysteine and phenylalanine counted. The only DNA kept is the CDR3, 36 bases in frame from the first base. The library was prepared using the immunoSEQ multiplex PCR assay. As stored in TCRdb, this immuneACCESS dataset retains in-frame rearrangements with V and J assigned. A fraction of the clones does not appear; measured against another copy, unresolved V genes explain less than half of the discrepancy, and the remainder lacks a known reason. The sample contains just over 60,000 clones, approximately 77% of them found a single time. The ten largest make up about 4.4% of the sample.

The study tested focal radiation therapy combined with CTLA-4 blockade (ipilimumab) in patients with chemo-refractory metastatic non-small-cell lung cancer. This sample stems from a study of radiotherapy plus CTLA-4 blockade in lung cancer (dated by TCRdb to 2017 to 2018). Context from the whole study: Objective responses occurred in roughly 20% of enrolled patients, and 30% to 40% achieved disease control.

General conclusions and limits of the study: The strongest predictors of response were reported to be early dynamic shifts in blood T cell clones along with a rise in serum interferon-beta following radiation. After treatment with radiotherapy and ipilimumab, TCR clones that came from tumors expanded in the peripheral blood.

The sequence came from a human donor with non-small cell lung cancer who had a complete response to radiotherapy plus ipilimumab. Source: peripheral blood, taken from a patient treated with radiotherapy plus ipilimumab. This sequence uses TRBV7-9 and TRBJ1-3, with the D gene uncertain. The CDR3 in this case is CASSLGGNTIYF. The DNA sequence is as follows: TGTGCCAGCAGCTTAGGTGGAAACACCATATATTTT.